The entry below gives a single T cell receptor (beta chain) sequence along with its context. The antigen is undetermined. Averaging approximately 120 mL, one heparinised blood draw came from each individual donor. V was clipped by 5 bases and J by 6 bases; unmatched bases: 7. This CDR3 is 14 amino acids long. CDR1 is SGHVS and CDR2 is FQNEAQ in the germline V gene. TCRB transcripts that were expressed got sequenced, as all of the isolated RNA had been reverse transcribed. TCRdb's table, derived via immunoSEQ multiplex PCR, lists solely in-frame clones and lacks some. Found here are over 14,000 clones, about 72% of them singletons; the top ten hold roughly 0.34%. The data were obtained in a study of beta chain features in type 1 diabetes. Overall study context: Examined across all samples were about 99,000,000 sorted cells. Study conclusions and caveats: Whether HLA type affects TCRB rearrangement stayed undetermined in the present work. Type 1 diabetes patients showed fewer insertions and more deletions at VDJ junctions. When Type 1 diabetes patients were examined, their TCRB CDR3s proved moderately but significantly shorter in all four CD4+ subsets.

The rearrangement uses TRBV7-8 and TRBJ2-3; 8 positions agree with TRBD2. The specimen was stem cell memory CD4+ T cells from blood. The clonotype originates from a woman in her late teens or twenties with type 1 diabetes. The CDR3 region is CASSRQRERDTQYF. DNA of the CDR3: TGTGCCAGCAGCCGACAGCGGGAGCGGGATACGCAGTATTTT.